What follows is one TCR beta chain and its context. In terms of age and location, participants ranged from roughly 18 to 100 years and lived in about two dozen US areas. Donors in Cohort 3 counted as recovered after two negative PCRs, clearance, or symptom resolution. These data originate in a study of blood T cell repertoires in COVID-19. About the research overall: Sources were T cells, B-cell-depleted T cells, or PBMCs; the material itself was cDNA or gDNA.

Method: immunoSEQ multiplex PCR; TCRdb's copy keeps in-frame clones and lacks some. Of about 350,000 clones in the sample, approximately 84% are singletons; the top ten hold approximately 0.99%. This receptor was taken from a woman in her 30s who had recovered from COVID-19. Sequenced input: PBMCs or T cells enriched from blood (not recorded which).

CDR3 amino acids: CSVEGRQGDTEAFF. The CDR3 DNA reads as TGCAGCGTTGAAGGTCGACAGGGGGACACTGAAGCTTTCTTT. This chain links TRBV29-1 with TRBJ1-1, with 9 positions matching TRBD1. The CDR3 spans 14 residues. Germline trimming cut 1 base from V and 3 bases from J; bases unmatched to any gene: 3. The germline CDR1 and CDR2 sequences are SQVTM and ANQGSEA.